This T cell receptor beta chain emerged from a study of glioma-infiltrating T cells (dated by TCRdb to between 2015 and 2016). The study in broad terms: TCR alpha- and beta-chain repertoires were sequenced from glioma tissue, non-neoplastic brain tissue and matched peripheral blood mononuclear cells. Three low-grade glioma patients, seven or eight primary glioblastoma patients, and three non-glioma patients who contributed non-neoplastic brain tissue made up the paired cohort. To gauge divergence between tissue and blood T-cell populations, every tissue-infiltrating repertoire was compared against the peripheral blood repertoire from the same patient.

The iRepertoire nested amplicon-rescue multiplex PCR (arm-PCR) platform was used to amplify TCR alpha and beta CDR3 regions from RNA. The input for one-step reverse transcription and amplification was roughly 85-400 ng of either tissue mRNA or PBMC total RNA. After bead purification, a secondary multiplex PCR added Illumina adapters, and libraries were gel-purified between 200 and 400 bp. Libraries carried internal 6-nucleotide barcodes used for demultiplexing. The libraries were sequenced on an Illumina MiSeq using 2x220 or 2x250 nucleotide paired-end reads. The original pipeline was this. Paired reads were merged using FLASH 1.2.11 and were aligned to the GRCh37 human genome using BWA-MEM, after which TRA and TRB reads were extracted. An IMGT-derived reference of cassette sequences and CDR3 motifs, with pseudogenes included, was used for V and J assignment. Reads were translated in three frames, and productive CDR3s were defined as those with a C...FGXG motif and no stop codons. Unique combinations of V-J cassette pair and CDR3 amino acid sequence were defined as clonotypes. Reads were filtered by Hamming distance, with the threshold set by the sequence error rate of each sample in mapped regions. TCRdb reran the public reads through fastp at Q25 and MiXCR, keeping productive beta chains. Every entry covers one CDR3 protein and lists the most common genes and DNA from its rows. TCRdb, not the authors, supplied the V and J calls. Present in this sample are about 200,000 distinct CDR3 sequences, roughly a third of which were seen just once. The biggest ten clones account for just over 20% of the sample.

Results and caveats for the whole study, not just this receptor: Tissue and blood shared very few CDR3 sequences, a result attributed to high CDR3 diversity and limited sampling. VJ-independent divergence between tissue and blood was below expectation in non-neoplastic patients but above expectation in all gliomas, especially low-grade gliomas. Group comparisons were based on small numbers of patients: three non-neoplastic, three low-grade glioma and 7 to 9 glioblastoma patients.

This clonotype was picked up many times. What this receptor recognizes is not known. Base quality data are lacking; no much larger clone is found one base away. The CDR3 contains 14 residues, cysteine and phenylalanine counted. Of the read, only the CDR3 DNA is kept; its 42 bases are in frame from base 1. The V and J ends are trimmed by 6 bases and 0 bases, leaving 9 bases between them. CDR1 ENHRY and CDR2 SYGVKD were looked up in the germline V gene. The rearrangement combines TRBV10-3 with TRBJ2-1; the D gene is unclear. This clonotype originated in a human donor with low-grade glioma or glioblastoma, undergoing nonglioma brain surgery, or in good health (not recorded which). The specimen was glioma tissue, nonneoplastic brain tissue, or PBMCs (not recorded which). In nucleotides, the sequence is TGTGCCATCAGGGACCCCAGCTCCTACAATGAGCAGTTCTTC. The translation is CAIRDPSSYNEQFF.